This paragraph covers one T cell receptor (beta chain) sequence. Its antigen is not known. These data are taken from a study of cytomegalovirus exposure and HLA in healthy donors. This CDR3 has 19 residues. Trimming removed 5 bases at V and 4 bases at J, with 26 bases between. Germline V gene data show CDR1 as MNHEY and CDR2 as SMNVEV (reference sequence). Study conclusions and caveats: In a later analysis, DRB1 alleles had the most associated TCRs; HLA-C alleles the fewest. Across all donors, roughly uniform sequencing depth was an assumption of the presence/absence analyses. Later analysis identified about 17,000 TCR beta sequences associated with HLA alleles, using a false discovery rate threshold of 0.05.

The PCR ran on 60 Vbeta and 13 Jbeta primers. Produced via immunoSEQ multiplex PCR; TCRdb's table is partial and in-frame only. The sample yields around 88,000 clones, approximately 80% seen once. The chain uses TRBV27 and TRBJ2-2; D possibly corresponds to TRBD2 (6 bases). Sequenced: PBMCs. This clonotype originated in a woman aged 40 to 50 in good health and CMV-seropositive. CDR3 bases: TGTGCCAGCAGTCCTTCCTTTATGCAGCGGGTAGGAAGCACCGGGGAGCTGTTTTTT. Translating it yields CASSPSFMQRVGSTGELFF.